These 22 T cell receptor beta chains originate from one sample sequenced in a study of shared clonotypes between healthy human individuals. Assay: immunoSEQ multiplex PCR; the TCRdb copy retains only in-frame clones and omits some. The table shows about 2.4 million clones, with roughly 93% occurring only once. Sequencing was performed on naive CD4+ T cells from PBMCs. Subset described: CD45RA+ positively selected. The receptors were sampled from a man between 18 and 35 years old in good health. Some clones in this sample may be carry-over from other donors' samples.

About this clone itself: The sample carries other DNA sequences with the same CDR3. The chain employs TRBV5-4 and TRBJ2-5, with TRBD2 matching 10 bases. Trimming took 1 base from V and 5 from J; bases not matched to a gene: 5. CDR1 and CDR2 (germline): SGHNT, YYREEE (reference sequence). CDR3 length: 15 amino acids. The chain's CDR3 is CASSLRLAGGETQYF. The CDR3 nucleotides are TGTGCCAGCAGCTTGAGACTAGCGGGTGGTGAGACCCAGTACTTC. The variable domain in full, with the rest retrieved from reference TRBV5-4 and TRBJ2-5, is ETGVTQSPTHLIKTRGQQVTLRCSSQSGHNTVSWYQQALGQGPQFIFQYYREEENGRGNFPPRFSGLQFPNYSSELNVNALELDDSALYLCASSLRLAGGETQYFGPGTRLLVL.

This chain connects TRBV7-3 to TRBJ2-1; 11 nucleotides match TRBD2. Germline V gives CDR1 SGHTA, CDR2 FQGTGA. With V trimmed by 5 bases and J by 9 bases, 9 bases remained unmatched. The CDR3 runs to 15 residues. Here the CDR3 reads CASSPSSGRSFEQFF. CDR3 DNA sequence: TGTGCCAGCAGCCCATCTAGCGGGAGGAGCTTTGAGCAGTTCTTC.

The rearrangement joins TRBV5-8 to TRBJ2-6, with D unclear. Trimming pared 7 bases from V and 2 bases from J, leaving 13 bases between. CDR3 length: 15 residues. Per germline, CDR1 SGHTS and CDR2 YDEGEE. The CDR3 DNA reads TGTGCCAGCTCTCTAGGTGGCGCTGGGGCCAACGTCCTGACTTTC. Its translation is CASSLGGAGANVLTF.

V and J are TRBV5-6 and TRBJ2-1; tentatively, D is TRBD2 (6 bases). V was pared by 0 bases and J by 7 bases, with 23 bases between. The germline gives CDR1 SGHDT, CDR2 YYEEEE. This CDR3 region has 18 residues. In DNA form, the CDR3 reads TGTGCCAGCAGCTTGGGCTCAGCCCCGGGGGATATGAGGAATGAGCAGTTCTTC. Translation: CASSLGSAPGDMRNEQFF. The complete variable domain, with remaining parts taken from reference TRBV5-6 and TRBJ2-1, reads DAGVTQSPTHLIKTRGQQVTLRCSPKSGHDTVSWYQQALGQGPQFIFQYYEEEERQRGNFPDRFSGHQFPNYSSELNVNALLLGDSALYLCASSLGSAPGDMRNEQFFGPGTRLTVL.

This chain joins TRBV18 and TRBJ2-7; D may match TRBD1 or TRBD2 (6 bases each). In germline, CDR1 is KGHSH, CDR2 LQKENI. V was trimmed by 6 bases and J by 6 bases, leaving 21 bases between them. The CDR3 is made up of 15 amino acids. The CDR3 protein is CASSGGPGAAFEQYF. CDR3 sequence (DNA): TGTGCCAGCTCGGGGGGACCGGGGGCGGCGTTCGAGCAGTACTTC.

The gene calls are TRBV6-1 and TRBJ2-5; perhaps D is TRBD1 or TRBD2 (5 bases each). Trimming took off 0 bases at V and 7 bases at J, with 9 bases between the two ends. CDR1 and CDR2 from the germline V gene are MNHNS and SASEGT. The CDR3 extends over 13 amino acids. This CDR3 is CASSEAEGRTQYF. DNA of the CDR3: TGTGCCAGCAGTGAAGCCGAGGGGAGGACCCAGTACTTC.

CDR3 sequence (DNA): TGTGCCAGTAGTCGTTGGTCGGGGCGGCAGGGAACTATTACGCAAGAGACCCAGTACTTC. Translated: CASSRWSGRQGTITQETQYF. The chain recombines TRBV19 with TRBJ2-5; possibly TRBD1 or TRBD2 for D (5 bases each). Germline V gene sequence: CDR1 LNHDA, CDR2 SQIVND (reference sequence). The ends were cut back, 5 bases at V and 2 bases at J, with 30 bases in the middle. The CDR3 sequence is 20 residues long.

V usage is TRBV5-1 and J usage is TRBJ1-1; D is unresolved. Between the trimmed V and J ends, which lost 2 bases and 2 bases, there was a span of 10 bases. There are 14 residues in the CDR3. From germline, CDR1 is SGHRS and CDR2 YFSETQ. As DNA, the CDR3 is TGCGCCAGCAGCTTTGTTCGACCTAACACTGAAGCTTTCTTT. Translation gives CASSFVRPNTEAFF. The variable domain in full, completed from reference TRBV5-1 and TRBJ1-1, reads KAGVTQTPRYLIKTRGQQVTLSCSPISGHRSVSWYQQTPGQGLQFLFEYFSETQRNKGNFPGRFSGRQFSNSRSEMNVSTLELGDSALYLCASSFVRPNTEAFFGQGTRLTVV.

The chain joins TRBV5-4 to TRBJ2-1; D might be TRBD2 (6 bases). V was shortened by 3 bases and J by 0 bases, with 13 bases between the two germline ends. The CDR3 covers 16 residues. Germline values: CDR1 SGHNT, CDR2 YYREEE (reference sequence). Here the CDR3 DNA reads TGTGCCAGCAGCTCCCAATCGACTAGCTCCTACAATGAGCAGTTCTTC. It specifies CASSSQSTSSYNEQFF.

Points on this clone: The sample carries other DNA sequences with the same CDR3. The V call is TRBV7-2, the J call TRBJ2-7, with D tentatively TRBD1 or TRBD2 (6 bases each). CDR1 is SGHTA and CDR2 is FQGNSA in the germline V gene. This CDR3 has 12 amino acids. With 1 base removed from V and 7 bases from J, the gap between germline ends came to 8 bases. The chain's CDR3 is CASSLGGGEQYF. CDR3 sequence (DNA): TGTGCCAGCAGCTTAGGAGGGGGGGAGCAGTACTTC. Variable domain in full (rest from reference TRBV7-2 and TRBJ2-7): GAGVSQSPSNKVTEKGKDVELRCDPISGHTALYWYRQSLGQGLEFLIYFQGNSAPDKSGLPSDRFSAERTGGSVSTLTIQRTQQEDSAVYLCASSLGGGEQYFGPGTRLTVT.

The chain couples TRBV18 to TRBJ1-5; D unclear. Trimming pared 6 bases from V and 7 bases from J, leaving 19 bases between. CDR1 and CDR2 from the germline V gene are KGHSH and LQKENI. The CDR3 covers 15 residues. The CDR3 sequence is CASSPLASGGQPQHF. The CDR3 DNA sequence: TGTGCCAGCTCGCCCCTGGCGTCAGGAGGCCAGCCCCAGCATTTT.

Regarding this clone: Additional DNA sequences in this sample encode the identical CDR3. This chain connects TRBV2 to TRBJ2-7; 9 bases are shared with TRBD1. CDR1 and CDR2 from the germline V gene are SNHLY and FYNNEI. The CDR3 totals 14 residues. Trimming took 7 bases from V and 4 from J; bases not matched to a gene: 8. CDR3 DNA sequence: TGTGCCAGCATAAGAGACAGGGGGAGTTACGAGCAGTACTTC. This gives the protein CASIRDRGSYEQYF.

The chain employs TRBV6-1 and TRBJ2-7; 9 bases are a match to TRBD1. This CDR3 contains 13 residues. Trimming at V came to 4 bases and at J to 6 bases, leaving 4 bases not matched to a gene. CDR1 is MNHNS and CDR2 is SASEGT in the germline V gene. CDR3 nucleotide sequence: TGTGCCAGCAGTGTTAACAGGGGGCGCGAGCAGTACTTC. Its protein is CASSVNRGREQYF.

This clone was detected only once. This chain connects TRBV10-3 to TRBJ1-1, with D unclear. V was shortened by 6 bases and J by 4 bases, with 9 bases between the two germline ends. CDR1 ENHRY and CDR2 SYGVKD come from the germline V gene. CDR3 size: 12 residues. CDR3 bases: TGTGCCATCAGAGACTTTTCCACTGAAGCTTTCTTT. It translates to CAIRDFSTEAFF.

The CDR3 is CASSPTGAVTNEKLFF. CDR3 sequence (DNA): TGTGCCAGCAGCCCGACAGGGGCCGTAACTAATGAAAAACTGTTTTTT. The chain employs TRBV7-2 and TRBJ1-4; 8 positions match TRBD1. Germline assignment: CDR1 SGHTA and CDR2 FQGNSA. The CDR3 is 16 residues long. Germline trimming cut 5 bases from V and 1 base from J; bases unmatched to any gene: 6. Full variable domain (missing parts from reference TRBV7-2 and TRBJ1-4): GAGVSQSPSNKVTEKGKDVELRCDPISGHTALYWYRQSLGQGLEFLIYFQGNSAPDKSGLPSDRFSAERTGGSVSTLTIQRTQQEDSAVYLCASSPTGAVTNEKLFFGSGTQLSVL.

This sequence joins TRBV4-2 and TRBJ2-3; 10 bases align to TRBD1. Germline assignment: CDR1 LGHNA and CDR2 YNFKEQ. The V gene end was trimmed by 1 base and the J gene end by 2 bases; junction bases not matched to a gene: 6. This CDR3 is built from 17 residues. CDR3 residues: CASSQAGQGVSTDTQYF. CDR3 DNA sequence: TGTGCCAGCAGCCAAGCCGGACAGGGGGTTTCCACAGATACGCAGTATTTT.

The chain combines TRBV18 with TRBJ1-1, with D maybe TRBD1 (6 bases). The CDR3 contains 13 residues. Trimming took off 0 bases at V and 8 bases at J, with 10 bases between the two ends. In germline, CDR1 is KGHSH, CDR2 LQKENI. Here the CDR3 DNA reads TGTGCCAGCTCACCACCGGGGGCAGACGAAGCTTTCTTT. This translates into CASSPPGADEAFF.

This chain uses TRBV29-1 with TRBJ2-1, with 8 bases that match TRBD1. The CDR3 length is 15 residues. Trimming at V came to 6 bases and at J to 4 bases, leaving 11 bases not matched to a gene. Germline loops: CDR1 SQVTM, CDR2 ANQGSEA. CDR3 residues: CSVEAQGAPYNEQFF. In DNA form, the CDR3 reads TGCAGCGTGGAGGCGCAGGGGGCGCCTTACAATGAGCAGTTCTTC.

This clone was observed a few times. The gene calls are TRBV30 and TRBJ1-1, with a weak D call TRBD1 (6 bases). The germline V gene has CDR1 GTSNPN and CDR2 SVGIG (reference sequence). The germline V and J ends were trimmed by 1 base and 0 bases, with 12 bases remaining between them. The CDR3 runs to 15 residues. The CDR3 protein is CAWSARDTMNTEAFF. The DNA for the CDR3 is TGTGCCTGGAGTGCCCGGGACACTATGAACACTGAAGCTTTCTTT. Supplemented by reference TRBV30 and TRBJ1-1, the full variable domain reads SQTIHQWPATLVQPVGSPLSLECTVEGTSNPNLYWYRQAAGRGLQLLFYSVGIGQISSEVPQNLSASRPQDRQFILSSKKLLLSDSGFYLCAWSARDTMNTEAFFGQGTRLTVV.

This clone appeared once. The V gene is TRBV6-5, the J gene TRBJ2-5, with TRBD2 identical over 12 bases. V lost 6 bases to trimming and J lost 4 bases; unmatched junction nucleotides: 6. The CDR3 has 15 residues. Germline V gene data show CDR1 as MNHEY and CDR2 as SVGAGI. The CDR3 reads CASSRLAGEGETQYF. CDR3 sequence (DNA): TGTGCCAGCAGCCGACTAGCGGGAGAGGGAGAGACCCAGTACTTC.

J is TRBJ2-5 and V is TRBV5-1; D is unclear. V shed 4 bases and J shed 4 bases, with 14 bases lying between them. Germline V gene data show CDR1 as SGHRS and CDR2 as YFSETQ. The CDR3 is made up of 14 amino acids. CDR3 bases: TGCGCCAGCAGCCCTGGAGAAATCCGAGAGACCCAGTACTTC. It specifies CASSPGEIRETQYF.

The chain uses TRBV28 and TRBJ1-1, with no clear D. V lost 1 base to trimming and J lost 0 bases, with 12 bases between them. CDR3 size: 16 residues. Germline loops: CDR1 MDHEN, CDR2 SYDVKM. The CDR3 DNA follows: TGTGCCAGCAGTTTATACAGCATCAACATGAACACTGAAGCTTTCTTT. Protein sequence: CASSLYSINMNTEAFF. The variable domain in full, with the rest retrieved from reference TRBV28 and TRBJ1-1, is DVKVTQSSRYLVKRTGEKVFLECVQDMDHENMFWYRQDPGLGLRLIYFSYDVKMKEKGDIPEGYSVSREKKERFSLILESASTNQTSMYLCASSLYSINMNTEAFFGQGTRLTVV.